Reported below is one T cell receptor (beta chain). As yet, its antigen is unknown. This entry is derived from a study of neoadjuvant nivolumab and ipilimumab in lung cancer. Study results and caveats: TCR receptors were sequenced in few samples.

TCRdb keeps only in-frame clones here, not all; method: immunoSEQ multiplex PCR. This repertoire shows some 17,000 clones, about 72% found once; its top ten account for 7.5% to 9.5%. CDR1 is SGHNT and CDR2 is YENEEA in the germline V gene. Trimming took 0 bases from V and 1 from J; bases not matched to a gene: 6. This CDR3 region has 17 residues. This chain connects TRBV11-3 to TRBJ2-4; 7 bases agree with TRBD2. This clonotype was sampled from an adult with non-small cell lung cancer. Sequencing was performed on tumor tissue, taken after neoadjuvant nivolumab, alone or with ipilimumab, at or shortly before surgery. CDR3 nucleotide sequence: TGTGCCAGCAGCTTAGAGGAGACTAGCCTCGCCAAAAACATTCAGTACTTC. Its protein product is CASSLEETSLAKNIQYF.